The T cell receptor beta chain described here comes from a study of blood T cell repertoires in COVID-19. Study as a whole: Specimens from acute and convalescent COVID-19 originated in the United States, Italy and Spain. The analysed material was cDNA or gDNA that came from T cells, B-cell-depleted T cells, or PBMCs.

Authors' data handling: How many nucleated cells were present was estimated from reference gene primer amplification. Profiling relied on immunoSEQ multiplex PCR, and the TCRdb table lists in-frame clones only, not all of them. The V and J calls and the clone size are those of that table, but D and trimming were determined from the DNA. The sample includes some 80,000 clones, roughly four fifths of them seen just once. A few counts support this clone. V trimming: 1 base; J trimming: 3 bases; junction bases outside the gene matches: 2. This CDR3 contains 14 residues. CDR1 SGDLS and CDR2 YYNGEE come from the germline V gene.

The sequence was obtained from a human donor in a cohort sampled during active COVID-19. The specimen was peripheral blood. The chain links TRBV9 to TRBJ1-2; TRBD1 aligns across 8 bases. The CDR3 reads CASSVTGGDYGYTF. Here the CDR3 DNA reads TGTGCCAGCAGCGTAACAGGGGGGGACTATGGCTACACCTTC.